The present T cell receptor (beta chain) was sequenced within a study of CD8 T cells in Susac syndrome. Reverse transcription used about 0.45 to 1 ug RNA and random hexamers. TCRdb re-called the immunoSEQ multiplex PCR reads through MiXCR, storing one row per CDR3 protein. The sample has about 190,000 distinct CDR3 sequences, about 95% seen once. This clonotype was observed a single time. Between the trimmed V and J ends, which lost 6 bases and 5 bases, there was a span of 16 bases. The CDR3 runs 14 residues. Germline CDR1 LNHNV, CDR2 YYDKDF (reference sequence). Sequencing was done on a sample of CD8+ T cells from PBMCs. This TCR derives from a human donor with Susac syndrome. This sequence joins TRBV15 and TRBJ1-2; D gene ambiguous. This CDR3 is CATSRQDPAYGYTF. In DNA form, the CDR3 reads TGTGCCACCAGTAGGCAGGACCCCGCTTATGGCTACACCTTC.